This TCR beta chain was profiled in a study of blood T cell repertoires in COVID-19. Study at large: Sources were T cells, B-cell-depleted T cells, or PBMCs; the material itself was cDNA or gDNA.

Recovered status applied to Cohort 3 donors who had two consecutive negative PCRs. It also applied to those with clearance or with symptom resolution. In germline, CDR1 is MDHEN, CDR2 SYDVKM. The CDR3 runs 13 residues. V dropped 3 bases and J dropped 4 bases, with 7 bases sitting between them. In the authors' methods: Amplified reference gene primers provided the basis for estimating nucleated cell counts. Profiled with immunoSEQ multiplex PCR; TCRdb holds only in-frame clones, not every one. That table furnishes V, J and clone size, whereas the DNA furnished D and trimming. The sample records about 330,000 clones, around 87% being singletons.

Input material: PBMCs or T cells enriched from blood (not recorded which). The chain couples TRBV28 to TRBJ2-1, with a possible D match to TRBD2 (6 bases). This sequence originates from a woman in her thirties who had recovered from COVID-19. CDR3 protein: CASSLAGYNEQFF. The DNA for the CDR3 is TGTGCCAGCAGTTTGGCGGGGTACAATGAGCAGTTCTTC.